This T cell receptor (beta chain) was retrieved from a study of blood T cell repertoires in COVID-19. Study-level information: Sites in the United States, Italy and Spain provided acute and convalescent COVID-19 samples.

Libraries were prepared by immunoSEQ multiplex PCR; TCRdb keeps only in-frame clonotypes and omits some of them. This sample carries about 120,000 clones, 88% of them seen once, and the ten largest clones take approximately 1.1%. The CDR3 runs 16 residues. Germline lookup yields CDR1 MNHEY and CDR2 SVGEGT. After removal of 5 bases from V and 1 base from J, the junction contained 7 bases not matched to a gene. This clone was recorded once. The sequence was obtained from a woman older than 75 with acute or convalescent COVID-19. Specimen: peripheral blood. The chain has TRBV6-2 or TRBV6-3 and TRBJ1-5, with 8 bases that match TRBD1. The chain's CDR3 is CASSQQTGVSNQPQHF. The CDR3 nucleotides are TGTGCCAGCAGTCAACAGACAGGGGTCAGCAATCAGCCCCAGCATTTT.